These T cell receptor beta chains were read from a single sample in a study of blood T cell repertoires in COVID-19. Some clones are missing from TCRdb's copy, which holds only in-frame ones; the method was immunoSEQ multiplex PCR. The top ten clones hold around 4.4% of a sample with 250,000 to 350,000 clones, around 91% of them seen once. Input material: PBMCs or T cells enriched from blood (not recorded which). Receptor source: a woman between 18 and 29 years old with acute COVID-19. Both conserved end residues are part of each CDR3.

len,v_gene,CDR3aa
14,TRBV5-6,CASSLPSGRDEQFF
15,TRBV7-6,CASSLAPGGRGEQYF
15,TRBV30,CARNSGLGGANVLTF
14,TRBV7-3,CASRSQSGSHEQFF
15,TRBV28,CASSTGSMNNEKLFF
14,TRBV28,CASSVQGYNSPLHF
15,TRBV2,CASSERLGGGNEQFF
15,TRBV28,CASSSQGSGNQPQHF
14,TRBV9,CASGSRDRDSPLHF
11,TRBV24-1,CATAAKNIQYF
15,TRBV10-3,CAITRDSQTPYGYTF
13,TRBV3-1/TRBV3-2,CASSQDEVETQYF
13,TRBV5-6,CASSLSSRYTQYF
14,TRBV5-6,CASSFRGSNQPQHF
15,TRBV28,CASSLNRGRSTEAFF
16,TRBV15,CATSRSGTSSYNEQFF
14,TRBV10-3,CAIRGSGGLNTQYF
15,TRBV6-4,CASSSASGRTDTQYF
13,TRBV9,CASSAPYTDTQYF
14,TRBV28,CASTGWTENTEAFF
12,TRBV28,CASSPERSEQYF
13,TRBV10-3,CAISDSGREKLFF
18,TRBV28,CASSSRQDTYVLTGELFF
15,TRBV7-2,CASSSQAALVETQYF
15,TRBV28,CASSLNTGADYGYTF
18,TRBV23-1,CASSQSKIKQSGNQPQHF
13,TRBV25-1,CATQGEVNTEAFF
15,TRBV7-2,CASSPTGYSNQPQHF
16,TRBV18,CASSPPAGAGRYEQYF
14,TRBV25-1,CASSVTGGNYEQYF
15,TRBV11-3,CASSPGTGAAGEQYF
15,TRBV7-8,CASRRERDSSYEQYF
14,TRBV18,CASSTSGVYNEQFF
15,TRBV5-4,CASSLGGRGPYEQYF
13,TRBV6-5,CASIEPQVTEAFF
16,TRBV28,CASSPQTSGFSYEQYF
16,TRBV19,CASRRTSGRVGGEQFF
15,TRBV24-1,CATSSSGTGAYEQYF
15,TRBV10-3,CAISEGGQGNEKLFF
11,TRBV12-5,CASGFDQPQHF
15,TRBV28,CASNLGGGPDNEQFF
15,TRBV24-1,CATSDSGTTQETQYF
17,TRBV9,CASSVVGLAGTTDTQYF
14,TRBV2,CASSDGQGVYEQYF
11,TRBV6-5,CASSSVGQQYF
12,TRBV28,CASSSPGLGEYF
14,TRBV10-3,CAISENRDSSEQYF
16,TRBV6-4,CASTLTGGTGANVLTF
15,TRBV28,CASSSTGSSYNEQFF